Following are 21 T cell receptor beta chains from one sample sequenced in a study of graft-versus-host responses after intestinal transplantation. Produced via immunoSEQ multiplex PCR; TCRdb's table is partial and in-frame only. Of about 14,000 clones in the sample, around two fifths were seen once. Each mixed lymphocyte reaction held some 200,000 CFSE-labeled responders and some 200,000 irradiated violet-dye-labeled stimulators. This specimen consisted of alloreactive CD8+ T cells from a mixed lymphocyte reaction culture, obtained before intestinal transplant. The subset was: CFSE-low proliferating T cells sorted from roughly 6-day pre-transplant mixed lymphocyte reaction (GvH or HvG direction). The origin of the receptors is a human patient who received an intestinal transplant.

The CDR3: CASSLVLDTYGYTF. As DNA, the CDR3 is TGTGCCAGCAGCTTAGTCTTAGATACCTATGGCTACACCTTC. The chain employs TRBV7-9 and TRBJ1-2, with D uncertain. Per germline, CDR1 SEHNR and CDR2 FQNEAQ (reference sequence). The length of the CDR3 is 14 residues. V was trimmed by 1 base and J by 4 bases, leaving 10 bases between them.

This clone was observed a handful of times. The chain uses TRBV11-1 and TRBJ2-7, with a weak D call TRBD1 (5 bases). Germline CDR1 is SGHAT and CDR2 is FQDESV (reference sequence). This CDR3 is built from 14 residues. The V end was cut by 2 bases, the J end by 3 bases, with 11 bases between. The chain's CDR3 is CASSLRGADYEQYF. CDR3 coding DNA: TGTGCCAGCAGCTTAAGGGGCGCAGACTACGAGCAGTACTTC.

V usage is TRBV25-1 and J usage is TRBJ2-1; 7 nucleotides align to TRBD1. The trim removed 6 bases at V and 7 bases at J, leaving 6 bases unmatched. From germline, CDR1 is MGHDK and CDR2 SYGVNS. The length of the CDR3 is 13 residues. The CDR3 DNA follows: TGTGCCAGCAGGACAGGGTCGTGGAATGAGCAGTTCTTC. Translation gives CASRTGSWNEQFF. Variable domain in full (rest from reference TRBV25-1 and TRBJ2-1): EADIYQTPRYLVIGTGKKITLECSQTMGHDKMYWYQQDPGMELHLIHYSYGVNSTEKGDLSSESTVSRIRTEHFPLTLESARPSHTSQYLCASRTGSWNEQFFGPGTRLTVL.

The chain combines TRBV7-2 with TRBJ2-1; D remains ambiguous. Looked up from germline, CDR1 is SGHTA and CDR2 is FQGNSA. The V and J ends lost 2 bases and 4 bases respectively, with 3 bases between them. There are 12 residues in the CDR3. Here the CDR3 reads CASSLYYNEQFF. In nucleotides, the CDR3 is TGTGCCAGCAGCTTATATTACAATGAGCAGTTCTTC.

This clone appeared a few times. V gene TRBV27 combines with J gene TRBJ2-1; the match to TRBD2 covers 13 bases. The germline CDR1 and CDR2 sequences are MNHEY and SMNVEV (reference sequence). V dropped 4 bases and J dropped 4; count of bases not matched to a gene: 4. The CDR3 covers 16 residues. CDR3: CASSSGLAGDYNEQFF. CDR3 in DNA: TGTGCCAGCAGTTCCGGACTAGCGGGGGATTACAATGAGCAGTTCTTC.

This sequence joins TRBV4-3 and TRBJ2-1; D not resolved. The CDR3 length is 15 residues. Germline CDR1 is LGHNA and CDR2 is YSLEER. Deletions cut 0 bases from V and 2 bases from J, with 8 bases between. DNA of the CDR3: TGCGCCAGCAGCCAAGATCCGGGTACCTACAATGAGCAGTTCTTC. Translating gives CASSQDPGTYNEQFF.

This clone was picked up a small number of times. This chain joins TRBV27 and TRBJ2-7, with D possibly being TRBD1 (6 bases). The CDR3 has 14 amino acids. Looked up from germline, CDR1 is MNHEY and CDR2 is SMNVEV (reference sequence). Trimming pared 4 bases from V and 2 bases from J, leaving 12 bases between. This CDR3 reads CASSSWTETYEQYF. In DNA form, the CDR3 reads TGTGCCAGCAGTTCGTGGACAGAGACCTACGAGCAGTACTTC.

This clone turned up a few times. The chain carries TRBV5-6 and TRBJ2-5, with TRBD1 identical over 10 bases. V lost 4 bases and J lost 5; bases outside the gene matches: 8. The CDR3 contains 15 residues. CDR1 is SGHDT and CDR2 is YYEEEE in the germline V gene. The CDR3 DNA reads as TGTGCCAGCAGCCTGACAGGGGGCGTTTGGGAGACCCAGTACTTC. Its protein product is CASSLTGGVWETQYF. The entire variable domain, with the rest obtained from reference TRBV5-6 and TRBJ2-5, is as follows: DAGVTQSPTHLIKTRGQQVTLRCSPKSGHDTVSWYQQALGQGPQFIFQYYEEEERQRGNFPDRFSGHQFPNYSSELNVNALLLGDSALYLCASSLTGGVWETQYFGPGTRLLVL.

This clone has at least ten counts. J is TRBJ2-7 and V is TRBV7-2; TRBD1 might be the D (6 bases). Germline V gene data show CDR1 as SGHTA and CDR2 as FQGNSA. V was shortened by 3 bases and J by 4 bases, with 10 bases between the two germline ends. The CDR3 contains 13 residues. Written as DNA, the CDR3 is TGTGCCAGCAGCTTGACAGGCCCATACGAGCAGTACTTC. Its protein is CASSLTGPYEQYF.

DNA for the CDR3: TGCGCCAGCAGCTTGCCTGGGACTAGTCGGGAGCAGTACTTC. It encodes CASSLPGTSREQYF. This chain joins TRBV5-1 and TRBJ2-7, with 8 bases lining up with TRBD2. The germline V gene has CDR1 SGHRS and CDR2 YFSETQ. V lost 1 base to trimming and J lost 7 bases; unmatched junction nucleotides: 7. The CDR3 has 14 residues.

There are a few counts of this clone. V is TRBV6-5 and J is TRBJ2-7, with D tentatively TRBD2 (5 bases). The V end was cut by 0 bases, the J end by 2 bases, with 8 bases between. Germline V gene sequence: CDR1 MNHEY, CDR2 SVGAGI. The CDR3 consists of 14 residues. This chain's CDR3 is CASSYSGSAYEQYF. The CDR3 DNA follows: TGTGCCAGCAGTTACTCTGGGAGCGCCTACGAGCAGTACTTC.

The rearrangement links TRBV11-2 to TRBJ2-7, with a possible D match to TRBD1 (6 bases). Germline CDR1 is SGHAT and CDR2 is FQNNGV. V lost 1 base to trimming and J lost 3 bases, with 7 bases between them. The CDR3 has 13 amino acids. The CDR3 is CASSLGTVYEQYF. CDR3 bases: TGTGCCAGCAGCTTAGGGACAGTCTACGAGCAGTACTTC.

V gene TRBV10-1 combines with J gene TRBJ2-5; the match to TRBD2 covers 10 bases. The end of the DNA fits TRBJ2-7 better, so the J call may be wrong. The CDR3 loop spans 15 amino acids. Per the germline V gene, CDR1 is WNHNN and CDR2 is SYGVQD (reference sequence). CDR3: CARLRLAGQPYEQYF. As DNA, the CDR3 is TGCGCCAGACTAAGACTAGCGGGTCAACCCTACGAGCAGTACTTC.

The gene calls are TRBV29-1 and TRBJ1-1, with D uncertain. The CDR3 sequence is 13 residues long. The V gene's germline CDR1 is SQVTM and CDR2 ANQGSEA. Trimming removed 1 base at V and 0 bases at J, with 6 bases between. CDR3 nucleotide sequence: TGCAGCGTTGAAGTGGGCTTGAACACTGAAGCTTTCTTT. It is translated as CSVEVGLNTEAFF.

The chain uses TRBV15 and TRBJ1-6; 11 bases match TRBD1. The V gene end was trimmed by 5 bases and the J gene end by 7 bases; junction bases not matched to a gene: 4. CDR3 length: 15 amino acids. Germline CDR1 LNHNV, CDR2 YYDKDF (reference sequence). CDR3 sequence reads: CATSSGQGANSPLHF. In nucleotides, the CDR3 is TGTGCCACCAGCTCCGGACAGGGGGCAAATTCACCCCTCCACTTT.

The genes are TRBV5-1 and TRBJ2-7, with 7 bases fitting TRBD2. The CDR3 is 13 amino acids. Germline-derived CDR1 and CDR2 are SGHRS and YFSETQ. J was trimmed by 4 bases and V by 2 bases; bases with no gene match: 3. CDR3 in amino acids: CASSLGEGYEQYF. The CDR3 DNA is TGCGCCAGCAGCTTAGGGGAGGGATACGAGCAGTACTTC. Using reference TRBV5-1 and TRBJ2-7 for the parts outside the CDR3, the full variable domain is KAGVTQTPRYLIKTRGQQVTLSCSPISGHRSVSWYQQTPGQGLQFLFEYFSETQRNKGNFPGRFSGRQFSNSRSEMNVSTLELGDSALYLCASSLGEGYEQYFGPGTRLTVT.

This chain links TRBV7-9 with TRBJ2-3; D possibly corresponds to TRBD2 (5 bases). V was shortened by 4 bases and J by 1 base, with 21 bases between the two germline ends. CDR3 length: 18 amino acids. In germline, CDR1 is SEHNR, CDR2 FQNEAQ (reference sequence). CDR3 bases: TGTGCCAGCAGCTACCCCCGAGGGTCAAATGAGGGCACAGATACGCAGTATTTT. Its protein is CASSYPRGSNEGTDTQYF.

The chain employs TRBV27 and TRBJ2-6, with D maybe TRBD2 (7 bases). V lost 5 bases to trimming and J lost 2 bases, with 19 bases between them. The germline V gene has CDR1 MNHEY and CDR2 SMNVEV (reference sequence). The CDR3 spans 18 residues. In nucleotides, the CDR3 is TGTGCCAGCAGTCCCAGGGGCGGGAGATATACTGGGGCCAACGTCCTGACTTTC. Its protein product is CASSPRGGRYTGANVLTF.

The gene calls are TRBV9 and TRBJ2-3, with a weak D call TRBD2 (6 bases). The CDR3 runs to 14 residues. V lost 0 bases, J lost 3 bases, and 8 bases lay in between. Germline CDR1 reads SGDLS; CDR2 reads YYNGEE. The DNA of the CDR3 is TGTGCCAGCAGCGTAGTCGGGGGTACAGATACGCAGTATTTT. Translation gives CASSVVGGTDTQYF.

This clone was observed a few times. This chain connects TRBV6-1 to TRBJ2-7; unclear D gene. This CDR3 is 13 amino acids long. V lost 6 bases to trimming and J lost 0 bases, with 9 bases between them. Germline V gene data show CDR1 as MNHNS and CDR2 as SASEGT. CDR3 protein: CASSAESSYEQYF. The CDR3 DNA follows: TGTGCCAGCAGCGCTGAGAGCTCCTACGAGCAGTACTTC.

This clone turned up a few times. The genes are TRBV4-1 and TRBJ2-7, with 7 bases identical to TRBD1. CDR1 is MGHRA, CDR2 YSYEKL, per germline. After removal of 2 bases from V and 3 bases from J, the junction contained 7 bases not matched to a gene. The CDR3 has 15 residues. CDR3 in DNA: TGCGCCAGCAGCCAAAGACAGGGCTCGGTCTACGAGCAGTACTTC. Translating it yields CASSQRQGSVYEQYF.